The sequence of this T cell receptor (beta chain) was determined in a study of CD8+ T cells in alopecia areata. The study's findings and limits: Lesional scalp, especially alopecia totalis/universalis, showed higher clonality than normal scalp.

RNA extraction and reverse transcription yielded cDNA as sequencing template. Produced via immunoSEQ multiplex PCR; TCRdb's table is partial and in-frame only. Altogether about 160,000 clones are present, about three fifths being singletons, with the ten largest covering 0.91%. This CDR3 has 14 residues. The V gene end was trimmed by 2 bases and the J gene end by 7 bases; junction bases not matched to a gene: 4. Germline-derived CDR1 and CDR2 are GTSNPN and SVGIG (reference sequence). The treatment is: oral pan-JAK inhibitor, 5-10 mg twice daily. Obtained from alopecia areata patients were lesional scalp punch biopsies along with peripheral blood. Concerning this clone: Its antigen is unidentified. Within the sample, other DNA sequences also encode this same CDR3.

Sample: CD4+ T cells sorted from blood, taken at week 4, from a patient treated with tofacitinib. The chain couples TRBV30 to TRBJ1-6, with TRBD1 matching over 8 bases. The source is a human donor with alopecia areata. The CDR3 coding sequence is TGTGCCTGGAGTCCCGGACAGGGAAATTCACCCCTCCACTTT. Translated, it gives CAWSPGQGNSPLHF.